A single sample gave rise to the 21 T cell receptor beta chains below, sequenced in a study of CDR3 diversity in severe acne. One entry per CDR3 protein results from TCRdb running MiXCR on the PCR reads. The sample holds around 83,000 distinct CDR3 sequences; under 55% are singletons and the top ten take around a tenth. Specimen: blood. All receptors come from a male donor with severe acne vulgaris.

This sequence joins TRBV19 and TRBJ1-5, with D perhaps matching TRBD1 (5 bases). Looked up from germline, CDR1 is LNHDA and CDR2 is SQIVND (reference sequence). Trimming stripped 9 bases from V and 2 bases from J, with 17 bases between. This CDR3 is 15 amino acids long. The CDR3 here is CASSYQGLGNQPQHF. CDR3 bases: TGTGCCAGCAGTTACCAGGGACTCGGCAATCAGCCCCAGCATTTT. The full variable domain, its missing parts supplied by reference TRBV19 and TRBJ1-5, is DGGITQSPKYLFRKEGQNVTLSCEQNLNHDAMYWYRQDPGQGLRLIYYSQIVNDFQKGDIAEGYSVSREKKESFPLTVTSAQKNPTAFYLCASSYQGLGNQPQHFGDGTRLSIL.

This clonotype occurred a few times. The genes are TRBV20-1 and TRBJ2-3; TRBD1 might be the D (5 bases). The CDR3 has 14 residues. Looked up from germline, CDR1 is DFQATT and CDR2 is SNEGSKA (reference sequence). V lost 6 bases and J 1 base, leaving 14 bases between the germline ends. The CDR3 region is CSALTQTGTDTQYF. CDR3 bases: TGCAGTGCACTCACCCAGACAGGCACAGATACGCAGTATTTT.

This clonotype was observed a handful of times. This chain joins TRBV3-1 and TRBJ2-5; 11 bases align to TRBD2. The V and J ends lost 4 bases and 2 bases, in that order; junction bases with no gene match: 0. The germline V gene has CDR1 LGHDT and CDR2 YNNKEL (reference sequence). This CDR3 has 14 residues. CDR3 sequence (DNA): TGTGCCAGCAGCCGACTAGCGGGACAAGAGACCCAGTACTTC. Translating gives CASSRLAGQETQYF.

The chain links TRBV7-8 to TRBJ1-4, with 9 nucleotides matching TRBD1. The CDR3 is 16 amino acids. Looked up from germline, CDR1 is SGHVS and CDR2 is FQNEAQ. With V trimmed by 7 bases and J by 0 bases, 6 bases remained unmatched. As DNA, the CDR3 is TGTGCCAGCACTCGGGACAGGGAGACAACTAATGAAAAACTGTTTTTT. Its translation is CASTRDRETTNEKLFF.

The chain recombines TRBV9 with TRBJ2-2; 12 nucleotides agree with TRBD2. The V gene end was trimmed by 3 bases and the J gene end by 3 bases; junction bases not matched to a gene: 6. The CDR3 covers 17 residues. Germline values: CDR1 SGDLS, CDR2 YYNGEE. CDR3 in DNA: TGTGCCAGCAGCGCCCGGACTAGCGGGGACTACACCGGGGAGCTGTTTTTT. Translated: CASSARTSGDYTGELFF. Variable domain in full (rest from reference TRBV9 and TRBJ2-2): DSGVTQTPKHLITATGQRVTLRCSPRSGDLSVYWYQQSLDQGLQFLIQYYNGEERAKGNILERFSAQQFPDLHSELNLSSLELGDSALYFCASSARTSGDYTGELFFGEGSRLTVL.

As for this clonotype: One end of the junction does not line up with germline, which may come from a read error. The J gene is TRBJ2-1, the V gene TRBV9, with 8 bases matching TRBD2. CDR3 length: 18 residues. Looked up from germline, CDR1 is SGDLS and CDR2 is YYNGEE. CDR3 in DNA: TGTGCCAGCAGCGTAGGGCTAGCGGGCGGCTCCTCCCACAATGAGCAGTTCTTC. Protein product: CASSVGLAGGSSHNEQFF.

This clonotype was seen only a few times. The genes are TRBV7-6 and TRBJ1-2; 7 bases align to TRBD1. The germline V gene encodes CDR1 SGHVS and CDR2 FNYEAQ. After removal of 4 bases from V and 9 bases from J, the junction contained 11 bases not matched to a gene. This CDR3 comprises 14 residues. CDR3: CASSSRTGKLRYTF. CDR3 in DNA: TGTGCCAGCAGCTCCCGGACAGGAAAGCTCCGCTACACCTTC.

As concerns this clonotype: A much larger clone sits a single nucleotide away, making a read error possible. The CDR3 does not end in the conserved phenylalanine or tryptophan, so this is likely a read error. The chain has TRBV6-1 and TRBJ2-7; 13 bases align to TRBD2. The trim removed 3 bases at V and 1 base at J, leaving 0 bases unmatched. Germline V gives CDR1 MNHNS, CDR2 SASEGT. There are 15 residues in the CDR3. CDR3 nucleotides: TGTGCCAGCAGTGAGGGACTAGCGGGATCCTACGAGCAGTACTCC. Residues: CASSEGLAGSYEQYS.

The sample holds many counts of this clonotype. At one boundary the junction diverges from the germline segment, which might be a read error. This chain links TRBV7-7 with TRBJ2-1; 9 bases match TRBD1. CDR1 is SSHAT and CDR2 is FNYEAQ in the germline V gene (reference sequence). This CDR3 is built from 15 residues. CDR3 DNA sequence: TGTGCTAGCAGCTTTCGACAGGGGGGCTACAATGAGCAGTTCTTC. Translating gives CASSFRQGGYNEQFF.

The chain recombines TRBV9 with TRBJ1-6; D not certain. The germline gives CDR1 SGDLS, CDR2 YYNGEE. The CDR3 contains 13 residues. V was pared by 0 bases and J by 8 bases, with 6 bases between. This chain's CDR3 is CASSVDGDSPLHF. In nucleotides, the CDR3 is TGTGCCAGCAGCGTAGATGGGGATTCACCCCTCCACTTT.

The CDR3 loop is CASREDRGSEKLFF. The DNA of the CDR3 is TGTGCCAGCAGGGAGGACAGGGGTAGCGAAAAACTGTTTTTT. The gene calls are TRBV25-1 and TRBJ1-4, with 9 positions matching TRBD1. The CDR3 loop spans 14 amino acids. J was trimmed by 8 bases and V by 6 bases; bases with no gene match: 7. The germline V gene has CDR1 MGHDK and CDR2 SYGVNS.

The chain has TRBV2 and TRBJ2-5, with 14 bases matching TRBD2. There are 16 residues in the CDR3. The V segment lost 6 bases and the J segment 9 bases; nucleotides outside the gene matches: 12. CDR1 is SNHLY and CDR2 is FYNNEI in the germline V gene. The DNA of the CDR3 is TGTGCCAGCAGACTTACCGGGACTAGCGGGAGCGCCGCCCAGTACTTC. It translates to CASRLTGTSGSAAQYF.

This clonotype is deemed medium-sized. This chain connects TRBV10-2 to TRBJ2-1; 14 bases line up with TRBD2. This CDR3 region has 17 residues. V lost 0 bases to trimming and J lost 5 bases; unmatched junction nucleotides: 3. Germline-derived CDR1 and CDR2 are WSHSY and SAAADI. This chain's CDR3 is CASSESGTSGRDNEQFF. The CDR3 DNA reads TGCGCCAGCAGTGAGTCCGGGACTAGCGGGAGAGACAATGAGCAGTTCTTC.

Only one count was recorded for this clonotype. The J gene is TRBJ2-7, the V gene TRBV20-1; TRBD1 agrees at 10 bases. The CDR3 loop spans 14 amino acids. CDR1 is DFQATT and CDR2 is SNEGSKA in the germline V gene (reference sequence). The trim removed 5 bases at V and 2 bases at J, leaving 6 bases unmatched. The CDR3 region has the DNA TGCAGTGCTCCTGACAGGGGGCTTGCCTACGAGCAGTACTTC. Its translation is CSAPDRGLAYEQYF.

By its share, this clonotype is medium-sized (0.01 to 0.1%). The rearrangement links TRBV20-1 to TRBJ1-1; tentatively, D is TRBD1 (5 bases). Germline V gene sequence: CDR1 DFQATT, CDR2 SNEGSKA (reference sequence). CDR3 length: 14 amino acids. The V end was cut by 4 bases, the J end by 0 bases, with 12 bases between. CDR3 coding DNA: TGCAGTGCTACCCGACAGCCTATGAACACTGAAGCTTTCTTT. Protein: CSATRQPMNTEAFF.

Worth noting for this clonotype: Its ends do not fully match the called genes, so a read error is possible. CDR3 sequence reads: CTSSIDLFGGYNEQFF. The DNA of the CDR3 is TGTACCAGTAGTATAGATCTATTTGGGGGATACAATGAGCAGTTCTTC. The chain joins TRBV19 to TRBJ2-1; D is perhaps TRBD1 or TRBD2 (5 bases each). CDR3 length equals 16 residues. Germline CDR1 reads LNHDA; CDR2 reads SQIVND (reference sequence).

This clonotype was counted between two and nine times. V and J are TRBV6-2 or TRBV6-3 and TRBJ2-1; 8 bases fit TRBD1. Per germline, CDR1 MNHEY and CDR2 SVGEGT. This CDR3 region has 15 residues. The V and J ends lost 5 bases and 2 bases, in that order; junction bases with no gene match: 5. CDR3 sequence: CASSIGTGAYNEQFF. DNA of the CDR3: TGTGCCAGCAGTATCGGGACAGGAGCCTACAATGAGCAGTTCTTC.

The chain is built from TRBV9 and TRBJ2-7; tentatively, D is TRBD2 (5 bases). This CDR3 is 14 amino acids long. The V gene lost 4 bases and the J gene lost 0 bases, with 11 bases spanning the gap. Germline values: CDR1 SGDLS, CDR2 YYNGEE. This CDR3 is CASSSGLASYEQYF. The DNA of the CDR3 is TGTGCCAGCAGCTCGGGCCTAGCCTCCTACGAGCAGTACTTC.

This clonotype was found a few times. This chain uses TRBV6-5 with TRBJ2-2, with TRBD1 matching over 10 bases. CDR1 MNHEY and CDR2 SVGAGI come from the germline V gene. J gave up 0 bases and V 3 bases, and 10 bases lay outside the gene matches. The CDR3 is made up of 19 amino acids. The DNA for the CDR3 is TGTGCCAGCAGTTATACCTCCGGGACAGGGGCAACGAACACCGGGGAGCTGTTTTTT. Amino acid sequence: CASSYTSGTGATNTGELFF.

This chain links TRBV20-1 with TRBJ2-7; D possibly corresponds to TRBD2 (5 bases). CDR3 length: 11 amino acids. The ends were cut back, 3 bases at V and 7 bases at J, with 10 bases in the middle. CDR1 is DFQATT and CDR2 is SNEGSKA in the germline V gene (reference sequence). CDR3: CSARVTGEQYF. The CDR3 nucleotides read TGCAGTGCTAGGGTCACGGGGGAGCAGTACTTC.

J is TRBJ2-5 and V is TRBV15; D not resolved. The germline gives CDR1 LNHNV, CDR2 YYDKDF (reference sequence). This CDR3 spans 16 amino acids. The V and J ends lost 2 bases and 5 bases respectively, with 18 bases between them. The CDR3 sequence: CATSRRSTVGPETQYF. CDR3 sequence (DNA): TGTGCCACCAGCAGACGTTCGACCGTGGGTCCGGAGACCCAGTACTTC.